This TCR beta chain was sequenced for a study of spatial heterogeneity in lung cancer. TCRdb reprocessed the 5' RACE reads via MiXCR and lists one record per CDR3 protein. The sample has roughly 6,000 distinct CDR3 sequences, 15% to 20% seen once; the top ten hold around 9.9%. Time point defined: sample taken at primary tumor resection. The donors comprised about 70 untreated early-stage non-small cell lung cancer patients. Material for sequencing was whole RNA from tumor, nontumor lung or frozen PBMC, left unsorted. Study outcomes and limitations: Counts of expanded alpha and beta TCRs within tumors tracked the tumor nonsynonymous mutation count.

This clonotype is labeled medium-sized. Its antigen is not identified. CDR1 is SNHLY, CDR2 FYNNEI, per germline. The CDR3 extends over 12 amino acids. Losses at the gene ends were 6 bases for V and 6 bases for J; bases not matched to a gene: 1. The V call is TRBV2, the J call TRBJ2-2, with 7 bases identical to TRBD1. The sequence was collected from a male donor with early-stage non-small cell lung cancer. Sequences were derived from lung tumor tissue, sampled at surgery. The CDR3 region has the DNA TGTGCCAGCAGAAGGGGGCCCGGGGAGCTGTTTTTT. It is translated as CASRRGPGELFF. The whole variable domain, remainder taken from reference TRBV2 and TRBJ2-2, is EPEVTQTPSHQVTQMGQEVILRCVPISNHLYFYWYRQILGQKVEFLVSFYNNEISEKSEIFDDQFSVERPDGSNFTLKIRSTKLEDSAMYFCASRRGPGELFFGEGSRLTVL.